This TCR beta chain was recovered during a study of blood T cell repertoires in COVID-19. Study context: Both acute and convalescent COVID-19 samples were obtained from the United States, Italy and Spain. Sample material is recorded as cDNA or gDNA derived from T cells, B-cell-depleted T cells, or PBMCs.

In the original analysis: Counts of nucleated cells, estimated from reference gene primer amplification, were obtained. TCRdb's copy holds only in-frame clones and misses some; the assay was immunoSEQ multiplex PCR. The V and J calls and the clone size are those of that table, but D and trimming were determined from the DNA. The table includes about 50,000 clones, 70% to 90% detected once. In the case of this clone: One end of the junction varies from germline; a read error may be responsible.

Germline CDR1 reads SGHAT; CDR2 reads FQNNGV. This CDR3 has 13 residues. The chain joins TRBV11-2 to TRBJ2-1, with D maybe TRBD2 (5 bases). Material: peripheral blood. The TCR was taken from a woman aged 55-70 years with acute or convalescent COVID-19. CDR3: CASSFEAPRGLIF. The CDR3, as DNA: TGTGCCAGCAGCTTCGAGGCACCGAGAGGGCTGATCTTC.